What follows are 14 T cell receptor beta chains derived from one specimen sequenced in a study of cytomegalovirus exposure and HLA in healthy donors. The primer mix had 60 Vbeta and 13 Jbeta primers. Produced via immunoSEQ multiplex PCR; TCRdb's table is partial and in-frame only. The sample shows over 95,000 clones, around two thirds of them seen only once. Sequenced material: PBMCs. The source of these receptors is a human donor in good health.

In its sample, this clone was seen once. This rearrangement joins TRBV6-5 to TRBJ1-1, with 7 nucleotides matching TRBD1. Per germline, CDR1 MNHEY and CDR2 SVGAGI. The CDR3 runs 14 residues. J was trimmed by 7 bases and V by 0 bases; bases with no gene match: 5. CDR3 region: CASSYSRGQSEAFF. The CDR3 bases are TGTGCCAGCAGTTACTCGAGGGGGCAGAGTGAAGCTTTCTTT.

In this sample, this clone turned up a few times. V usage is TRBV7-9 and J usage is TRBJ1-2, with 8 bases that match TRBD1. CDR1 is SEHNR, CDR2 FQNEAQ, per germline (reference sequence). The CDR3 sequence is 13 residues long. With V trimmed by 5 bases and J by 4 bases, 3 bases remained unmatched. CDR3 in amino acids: CASSEGQVYGYTF. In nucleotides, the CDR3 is TGTGCCAGCAGCGAGGGACAGGTCTATGGCTACACCTTC.

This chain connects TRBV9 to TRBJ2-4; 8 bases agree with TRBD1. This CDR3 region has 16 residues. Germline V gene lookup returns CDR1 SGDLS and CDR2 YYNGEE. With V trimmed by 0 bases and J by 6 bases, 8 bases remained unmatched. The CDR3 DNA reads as TGTGCCAGCAGCGTAGAACCAGGGGGCATCGGAAACATTCAGTACTTC. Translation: CASSVEPGGIGNIQYF.

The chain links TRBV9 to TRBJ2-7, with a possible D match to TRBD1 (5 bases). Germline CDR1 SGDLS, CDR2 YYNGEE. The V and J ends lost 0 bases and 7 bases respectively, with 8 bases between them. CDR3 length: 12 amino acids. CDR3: CASSVATGEQYF. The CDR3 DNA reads TGTGCCAGCAGCGTAGCTACAGGAGAGCAGTACTTC.

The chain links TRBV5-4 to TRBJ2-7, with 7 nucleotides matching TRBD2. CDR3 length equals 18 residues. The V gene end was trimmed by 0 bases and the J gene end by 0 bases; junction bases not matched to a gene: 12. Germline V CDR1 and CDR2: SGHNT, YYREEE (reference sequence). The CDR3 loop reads CASSLAGWLAESSYEQYF. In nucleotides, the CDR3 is TGTGCCAGCAGCTTGGCCGGGTGGCTAGCGGAAAGCTCCTACGAGCAGTACTTC. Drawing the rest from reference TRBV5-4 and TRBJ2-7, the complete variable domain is ETGVTQSPTHLIKTRGQQVTLRCSSQSGHNTVSWYQQALGQGPQFIFQYYREEENGRGNFPPRFSGLQFPNYSSELNVNALELDDSALYLCASSLAGWLAESSYEQYFGPGTRLTVT.

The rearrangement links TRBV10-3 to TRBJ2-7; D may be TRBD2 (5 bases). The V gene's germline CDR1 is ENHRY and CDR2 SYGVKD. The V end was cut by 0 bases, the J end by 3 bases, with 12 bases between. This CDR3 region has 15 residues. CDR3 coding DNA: TGTGCCATCAGTGAGTCACCTCATACTAGCTACGAGCAGTACTTC. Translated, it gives CAISESPHTSYEQYF.

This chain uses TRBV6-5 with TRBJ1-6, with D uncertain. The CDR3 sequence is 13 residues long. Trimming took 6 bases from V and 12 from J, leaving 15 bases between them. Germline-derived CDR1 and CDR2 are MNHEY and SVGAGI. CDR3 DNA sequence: TGTGCCAGCAGCCAACTTCGGGGAATACCCCTCCACTTT. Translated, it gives CASSQLRGIPLHF.

In DNA form, the CDR3 reads TGTGCCTGGAAAGACAGCTCCTATAATTCACCCCTCCACTTT. Its translation is CAWKDSSYNSPLHF. This rearrangement joins TRBV30 to TRBJ1-6, with D tentatively TRBD1 (5 bases). This CDR3 region has 14 residues. The germline V and J ends were trimmed by 4 bases and 0 bases, with 7 bases remaining between them. Germline lookup yields CDR1 GTSNPN and CDR2 SVGIG (reference sequence).

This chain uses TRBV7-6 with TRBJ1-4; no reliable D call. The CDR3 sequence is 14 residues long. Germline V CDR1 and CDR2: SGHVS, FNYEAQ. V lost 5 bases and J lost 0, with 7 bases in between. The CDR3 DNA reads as TGTGCCAGCAGCCCACTGACAACTAATGAAAAACTGTTTTTT. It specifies CASSPLTTNEKLFF.

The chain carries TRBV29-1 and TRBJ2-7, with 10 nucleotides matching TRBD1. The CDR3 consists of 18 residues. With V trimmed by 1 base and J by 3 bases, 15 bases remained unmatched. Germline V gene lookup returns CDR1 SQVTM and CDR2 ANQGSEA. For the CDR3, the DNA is TGCAGCGTTGAAGCGGGACAGGGGTCACGAAAGGGAGACTACGAGCAGTACTTC. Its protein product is CSVEAGQGSRKGDYEQYF.

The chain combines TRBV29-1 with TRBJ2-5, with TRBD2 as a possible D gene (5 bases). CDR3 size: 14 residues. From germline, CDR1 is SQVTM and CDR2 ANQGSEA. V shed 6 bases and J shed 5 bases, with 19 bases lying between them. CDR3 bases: TGCAGCGTCGCCCCGGGAATCCAAGGGGAGACCCAGTACTTC. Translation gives CSVAPGIQGETQYF.

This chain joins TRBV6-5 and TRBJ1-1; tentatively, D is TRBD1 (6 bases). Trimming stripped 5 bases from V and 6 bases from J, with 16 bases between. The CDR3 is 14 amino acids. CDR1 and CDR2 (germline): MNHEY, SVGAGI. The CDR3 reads CASSRPQGLPEAFF. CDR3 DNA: TGTGCCAGCAGTCGCCCCCAGGGGCTGCCTGAAGCTTTCTTT.

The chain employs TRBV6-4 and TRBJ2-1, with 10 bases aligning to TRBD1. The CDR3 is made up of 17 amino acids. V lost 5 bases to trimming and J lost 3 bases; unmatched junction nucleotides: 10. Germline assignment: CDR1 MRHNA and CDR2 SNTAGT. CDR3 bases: TGTGCCAGCAGTCACTTCCTCGGGACAGGGGACTACAATGAGCAGTTCTTC. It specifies CASSHFLGTGDYNEQFF.

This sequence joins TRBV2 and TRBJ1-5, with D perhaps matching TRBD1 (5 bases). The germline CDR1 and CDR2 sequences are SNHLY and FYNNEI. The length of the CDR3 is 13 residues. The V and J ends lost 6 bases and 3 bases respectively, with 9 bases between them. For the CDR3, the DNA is TGTGCCAGCAGGACAGAAGTCAATCAGCCCCAGCATTTT. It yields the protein CASRTEVNQPQHF.